The clone carrying this T cell receptor (beta chain) was observed at least ten times. Antigen specificity is unknown. This record comes from a study of T cells in Graves' hyperthyroidism and ophthalmopathy. Turning to the study itself: At initial diagnosis, before any treatment had begun, peripheral blood was obtained. Study conclusions and caveats: Blood samples included most of the expanded thyroid clonotypes exceeding 0.001. In the analysis, a 13 V-J model separated ophthalmopathy from stable hyperthyroidism. Median prediction lead before ophthalmopathy onset was about 6.5 months with the model.

Germline assignment: CDR1 MNHNS and CDR2 SASEGT. With 7 bases clipped from V and 0 bases from J, the junction kept 16 bases outside the gene matches. CDR3 length: 19 amino acids. Amplification of TCR beta CDR3 regions was performed using RNA transcripts as template. The TCR CDR3 was amplified in a first-round RT-PCR using the HTBI primer set. TCRdb called the multiplex PCR reads again in MiXCR, with one record for every CDR3 protein. The data contain hundreds of thousands of distinct CDR3 sequences, roughly 13% of them singletons. The sequence derives from a woman aged 25-40 years with Graves' hyperthyroidism. Sequenced material: blood. The V and J genes are TRBV6-1 and TRBJ1-5; TRBD1 matches at 9 bases. The CDR3 DNA sequence: TGTGCCAGCATACGACAGGGACAGGGATTTACTAGTAGCAATCAGCCCCAGCATTTT. Amino acids: CASIRQGQGFTSSNQPQHF.